This passage covers 10 T cell receptor beta chains from one sample sequenced in a study of immune cell composition in non-small cell lung cancer. Here immunoSEQ multiplex PCR was the method, and the copy in TCRdb shows in-frame clones only, minus some. The table includes 14,000 or so clones, approximately 81% detected once. The sequenced sample consisted of lung tumor tissue. Receptor source: a human donor with non-small cell lung cancer.

The chain links TRBV5-1 to TRBJ1-1; D is perhaps TRBD1 (5 bases). CDR3 size: 12 residues. Germline CDR1 and CDR2: SGHRS and YFSETQ. The V gene lost 3 bases and the J gene lost 10 bases, with 13 bases spanning the gap. CDR3 in amino acids: CASSWDGVGAFF. The CDR3 bases are TGCGCCAGCAGCTGGGACGGGGTGGGAGCTTTCTTT.

The chain joins TRBV19 to TRBJ2-3; D is undetermined. The length of the CDR3 is 15 residues. V was cut by 5 bases and J by 6 bases, with 18 bases left in between. Germline V lookup: CDR1 LNHDA, CDR2 SQIVND (reference sequence). In DNA form, the CDR3 reads TGTGCCAGTAGTTTCCGGCGGTCTGAGGACGATACGCAGTATTTT. Translation: CASSFRRSEDDTQYF.

The chain couples TRBV11-2 to TRBJ2-5; 11 bases fit TRBD2. Germline V gene data show CDR1 as SGHAT and CDR2 as FQNNGV. The CDR3 length is 16 residues. The V gene end was trimmed by 5 bases and the J gene end by 1 base; junction bases not matched to a gene: 6. In DNA form, the CDR3 reads TGTGCCAGCAGCCGGACTAGCGGGTATTTCCAAGAGACCCAGTACTTC. This sequence encodes CASSRTSGYFQETQYF.

The chain has TRBV19 and TRBJ2-2, with 9 positions matching TRBD2. The germline gives CDR1 LNHDA, CDR2 SQIVND (reference sequence). V gave up 3 bases and J gave up 7 bases; unmatched junction bases: 15. The CDR3 consists of 18 residues. CDR3 amino acids: CASSILFGRAGGHGELFF. As DNA, the CDR3 is TGTGCCAGTAGTATTCTCTTTGGGAGAGCGGGAGGCCACGGGGAGCTGTTTTTT. The complete variable domain, with remaining parts taken from reference TRBV19 and TRBJ2-2, reads DGGITQSPKYLFRKEGQNVTLSCEQNLNHDAMYWYRQDPGQGLRLIYYSQIVNDFQKGDIAEGYSVSREKKESFPLTVTSAQKNPTAFYLCASSILFGRAGGHGELFFGEGSRLTVL.

The chain uses TRBV7-9 and TRBJ2-7; no firm D call. CDR1 and CDR2 from the germline V gene are SEHNR and FQNEAQ (reference sequence). Trimming removed 4 bases from V and 6 bases from J, with 7 bases in between. The CDR3 covers 11 residues. The CDR3 loop reads CASSSWGEQYF. CDR3 DNA sequence: TGTGCCAGCAGCTCCTGGGGCGAGCAGTACTTC.

This clone was recorded once. This sequence joins TRBV11-2 and TRBJ2-3, with a possible D match to TRBD2 (6 bases). From germline, CDR1 is SGHAT and CDR2 FQNNGV. The length of the CDR3 is 18 residues. V was pared by 3 bases and J by 5 bases, with 24 bases between. In nucleotides, the CDR3 is TGTGCCAGCAGCTTCCAGGGTGGGGGGAGAGTGTGGGGAGATACGCAGTATTTT. Protein: CASSFQGGGRVWGDTQYF.

The rearrangement uses TRBV6-5 and TRBJ1-2; weak D call: TRBD1 (5 bases). V gave up 5 bases and J gave up 4 bases, with 17 bases separating them. The germline gives CDR1 MNHEY, CDR2 SVGAGI. There are 15 residues in the CDR3. This CDR3 is CASSQGKRLGYGYTF. Written as DNA, the CDR3 is TGTGCCAGCAGTCAGGGAAAAAGGCTAGGCTATGGCTACACCTTC.

This sequence joins TRBV7-9 and TRBJ2-2; TRBD1 might be the D (6 bases). The CDR3 extends over 18 amino acids. V dropped 1 base and J dropped 1 base, with 16 bases sitting between them. CDR1 SEHNR and CDR2 FQNEAQ come from the germline V gene (reference sequence). In nucleotides, the CDR3 is TGTGCCAGCAGCTTAGTTTTCGGACAGTTTATGAACACCGGGGAGCTGTTTTTT. This encodes CASSLVFGQFMNTGELFF.

A remark on this clone: The junction shows a germline mismatch at one end, possibly a read error. This chain joins TRBV7-9 and TRBJ1-1; D uncertain. Germline V gives CDR1 SEHNR, CDR2 FQNEAQ (reference sequence). This CDR3 contains 13 residues. Here the CDR3 DNA reads TGTGCCAGCAGCTTTCAGGAGGCCACTGAAGCTCTCTTT. Amino acid sequence: CASSFQEATEALF.

The V gene is TRBV19, the J gene TRBJ2-1; D is possibly TRBD1 (6 bases). From germline, CDR1 is LNHDA and CDR2 SQIVND (reference sequence). With 1 base removed from V and 9 bases from J, the gap between germline ends came to 7 bases. The CDR3 has 12 residues. The CDR3 loop reads CASSIARGEQFF. The CDR3 bases are TGTGCCAGTAGTATAGCCAGGGGTGAGCAGTTCTTC.